This T cell receptor beta chain is from a study of neoadjuvant anti-PD-1 for oral cavity cancer. Blood libraries mostly used approximately 480 ng genomic DNA, six replicates each. Only in-frame clones appear in the TCRdb table, and some are missing; sequencing was by immunoSEQ multiplex PCR. The profile shows around 15,000 clones, approximately 71% of them singletons. No culture or expansion preceded analysis of these blood cells. There are 14 residues in the CDR3. Per the germline V gene, CDR1 is MNHEY and CDR2 is SVGAGI. Trimming shortened V by 6 bases and J by 3 bases, and 13 bases separated the two germline ends.

The chain uses TRBV6-5 and TRBJ2-3, with D possibly being TRBD2 (6 bases). The input for sequencing was PBMCs, taken before nivolumab (anti-PD-1) treatment. The sequence was collected from a person aged 40 to 85 with oral cavity squamous cell carcinoma. Written as DNA, the CDR3 is TGTGCCAGCAGCCCTTGGACTACTACAGATACGCAGTATTTT. Protein: CASSPWTTTDTQYF.